The 14 T cell receptor beta chains presented below share a single source sample, sequenced in a study of type 1 regulatory T cells. Their specific antigens are unknown. TCRdb passed the reads through MiXCR, listing each CDR3 protein once. The sample carries more than 60,000 distinct CDR3 sequences, approximately 50% recorded once. Material for sequencing was cultured non-Tr1 T cells, either the whole culture or a sorted T cell fraction (not recorded which). All receptors come from a human donor in good health.

This clonotype was counted a few times. The V gene is TRBV9, the J gene TRBJ2-3; D is unclear. The V and J ends lost 2 bases and 6 bases respectively, with 19 bases between them. Germline V gives CDR1 SGDLS, CDR2 YYNGEE. The CDR3 covers 16 residues. The CDR3 nucleotides read TGTGCCAGCAGCGTGACCCCTAGGATATCTGACGATACGCAGTATTTT. As protein: CASSVTPRISDDTQYF.

As to this clonotype: A junction boundary mismatches the germline segment, possibly from a read error. The chain links TRBV7-9 to TRBJ1-6; 7 nucleotides match TRBD1. The germline gives CDR1 SEHNR, CDR2 FQNEAQ (reference sequence). This CDR3 contains 17 residues. CDR3 DNA: TGTGCCAGCAGCTTAGCTCTAGGGGGCGGCTATAATTCACCCCTCCGCTTT. It codes for CASSLALGGGYNSPLRF. Combining the CDR3 with reference TRBV7-9 and TRBJ1-6 gives the whole variable domain DTGVSQNPRHKITKRGQNVTFRCDPISEHNRLYWYRQTLGQGPEFLTYFQNEAQLEKSRLLSDRFSAERPKGSFSTLEIQRTEQGDSAMYLCASSLALGGGYNSPLRFGNGTRLTVT.

In its sample, this clonotype was seen once. The junction does not match germline at one end; this may be a read error. This chain connects TRBV20-1 to TRBJ2-2, with a possible D match to TRBD1 (6 bases). The germline V gene has CDR1 DFQATT and CDR2 SNEGSKA (reference sequence). The CDR3 covers 15 residues. CDR3 residues: CSAPRFGRDTWELFF. The CDR3 DNA reads TGCAGTGCTCCCCGTTTTGGCAGGGACACCTGGGAGCTGTTTTTT.

This clonotype was detected a few times. V and J are TRBV7-2 and TRBJ1-4, with 7 bases fitting TRBD1. Germline V CDR1 and CDR2: SGHTA, FQGNSA. CDR3 size: 14 residues. With V trimmed by 7 bases and J by 10 bases, 12 bases remained unmatched. CDR3 sequence: CASNNGLQGGKLFF. In DNA, the CDR3 is TGTGCCAGCAACAACGGGCTTCAGGGGGGAAAACTGTTTTTT.

The chain is built from TRBV6-1 and TRBJ2-6; no clear D. CDR3 length equals 16 residues. Germline-derived CDR1 and CDR2 are MNHNS and SASEGT. Trimming left V 0 bases short and J 0 bases short, with 6 bases between. CDR3 nucleotides: TGTGCCAGCAGTGAAGCGGGTAACTCTGGGGCCAACGTCCTGACTTTC. Translation: CASSEAGNSGANVLTF.

The J gene is TRBJ1-1, the V gene TRBV18; D uncertain. The CDR3 is 15 amino acids. V lost 3 bases, J lost 7 bases, and 18 bases lay in between. Germline loops: CDR1 KGHSH, CDR2 LQKENI. This CDR3 reads CASSPEMGHLGEAFF. CDR3 DNA: TGTGCCAGCTCACCTGAAATGGGTCACCTCGGTGAAGCTTTCTTT.

The V and J genes are TRBV2 and TRBJ1-1, with D unclear. The germline gives CDR1 SNHLY, CDR2 FYNNEI. The CDR3 extends over 14 amino acids. Deletions cut 3 bases from V and 0 bases from J, with 8 bases between. CDR3 in DNA: TGTGCCAGCAGTGATGTGTCAATGAACACTGAAGCTTTCTTT. Protein: CASSDVSMNTEAFF.

The chain carries TRBV7-2 and TRBJ2-3, with TRBD2 identical over 9 bases. Germline-derived CDR1 and CDR2 are SGHTA and FQGNSA. The trim removed 5 bases at V and 5 bases at J, leaving 11 bases unmatched. CDR3 length: 16 amino acids. In DNA form, the CDR3 reads TGTGCCAGCAGCCCCGATGTGCGGGGGGGCCAAGATACGCAGTATTTT. Translating it yields CASSPDVRGGQDTQYF. Together with reference TRBV7-2 and TRBJ2-3, the CDR3 gives the full variable domain: GAGVSQSPSNKVTEKGKDVELRCDPISGHTALYWYRQSLGQGLEFLIYFQGNSAPDKSGLPSDRFSAERTGGSVSTLTIQRTQQEDSAVYLCASSPDVRGGQDTQYFGPGTRLTVL.

In DNA form, the CDR3 reads TGTGCCAGCAAAGGTTTAGGCACTGAAGCTTTCTTT. It is translated as CASKGLGTEAFF. The genes are TRBV3-1 and TRBJ1-1; D is ambiguous. CDR3 length: 12 residues. Deletions cut 7 bases from V and 4 bases from J, with 10 bases between. The germline V gene encodes CDR1 LGHDT and CDR2 YNNKEL (reference sequence).

V and J are TRBV5-6 and TRBJ2-1; tentatively, D is TRBD2 (5 bases). Germline CDR1 SGHDT, CDR2 YYEEEE. Trimming took 4 bases from V and 4 from J, leaving 12 bases between them. The CDR3 loop spans 14 amino acids. The CDR3 DNA sequence: TGTGCCAGCAGCGGTGCCGGGAAGTACAATGAGCAGTTCTTC. Protein sequence: CASSGAGKYNEQFF.

The chain joins TRBV7-2 to TRBJ2-2; D remains unclear. This CDR3 has 15 residues. The V gene lost 2 bases and the J gene lost 6 bases, with 13 bases spanning the gap. CDR1 and CDR2 from the germline V gene are SGHTA and FQGNSA. The CDR3 DNA is TGTGCCAGCAGCTTACTCCTGATTGGCCCCGGGGAGCTGTTTTTT. Its protein is CASSLLLIGPGELFF.

This chain links TRBV9 with TRBJ2-3; D remains ambiguous. There are 13 residues in the CDR3. V was pared by 0 bases and J by 4 bases, with 6 bases between. CDR1 and CDR2 (germline): SGDLS, YYNGEE. The chain's CDR3 is CASSVATADTQYF. The CDR3 DNA sequence: TGTGCCAGCAGCGTAGCTACGGCAGATACGCAGTATTTT.

The chain uses TRBV19 and TRBJ2-7, with D perhaps being TRBD1 or TRBD2 (5 bases each). Trimming took 4 bases from V and 0 from J, leaving 16 bases between them. The CDR3 spans 16 residues. Germline V CDR1 and CDR2: LNHDA, SQIVND (reference sequence). The CDR3 spells CASSTHGTVSSYEQYF. DNA for the CDR3: TGTGCCAGTAGTACCCACGGGACCGTAAGCTCCTACGAGCAGTACTTC. Together with reference TRBV19 and TRBJ2-7, the CDR3 gives the full variable domain: DGGITQSPKYLFRKEGQNVTLSCEQNLNHDAMYWYRQDPGQGLRLIYYSQIVNDFQKGDIAEGYSVSREKKESFPLTVTSAQKNPTAFYLCASSTHGTVSSYEQYFGPGTRLTVT.

The table lists this clonotype with a few counts. This chain connects TRBV20-1 to TRBJ1-4; 12 nucleotides agree with TRBD1. J lost 8 bases, V lost 6 bases, and 10 bases had no gene match. The CDR3 is 15 amino acids. The V gene's germline CDR1 is DFQATT and CDR2 SNEGSKA (reference sequence). Written as DNA, the CDR3 is TGCAGTGCGATCCCCGGAGGGACAGGGGGCGAAAAACTGTTTTTT. Translated: CSAIPGGTGGEKLFF.